This TCR beta chain was sequenced in a study of T cell responses to AZD1222 COVID-19 vaccine. Study-wide points: The reported proportion of spike-specific TCRs targeting unmutated variant regions was nearly half.

Concerning this clone itself: As yet, its antigen is unknown.

Using immunoSEQ multiplex PCR, the repertoire was profiled, and TCRdb retains in-frame clones only, with some absent. This sample has some 140,000 clones, with 80% to 90% found just once. The CDR3 is made up of 17 amino acids. The junction had 12 bases not matched to a gene; V was cut back by 5 bases and J by 4 bases. From germline, CDR1 is SGHRS and CDR2 YFSETQ. The source material was peripheral blood, sampled on day 0 of AZD1222 vaccination. The TCR was taken from an adult in good health. This chain joins TRBV5-1 and TRBJ1-6, with 7 positions matching TRBD1. The CDR3 is CASSQGGSYGYNSPLHF. Written as DNA, the CDR3 is TGCGCCAGCAGTCAGGGGGGTTCGTACGGTTATAATTCACCCCTCCACTTT.